This is a list of T cell receptor beta chains from one sample in a study of T cell responses to AZD1222 COVID-19 vaccine. Clones were read by immunoSEQ multiplex PCR, and TCRdb kept only the in-frame ones, dropping some. The sample lists some 200,000 clones; 91% were seen once. This sample comprised peripheral blood, obtained 28 days after the second AZD1222 dose. These receptors all stem from an adult who received the AZD1222 COVID-19 vaccine. The CDR3 runs from the conserved cysteine through the conserved F or W. The order of the fields is CDR3 length, V gene, J gene, clone size, D gene, CDR3 protein, CDR3 DNA. A D gene is named only where the DNA matches it firmly. The size field is filled for only some rows; it gives once, few, many or a size class.

cdr3_length: 14; v_call: TRBV7-2; j_call: TRBJ1-1; clone_size: -; d_call: -; cdr3_aa: CASSLVAQSTEAFF; cdr3_nt: TGTGCCAGCAGCTTAGTAGCACAGAGCACTGAAGCTTTCTTT
cdr3_length: 17; v_call: TRBV19; j_call: TRBJ1-2; clone_size: -; d_call: TRBD1; cdr3_aa: CASSLDTGGRANYGYTF; cdr3_nt: TGTGCCAGTAGTCTGGATACAGGGGGACGAGCTAACTATGGCTACACCTTC
cdr3_length: 14; v_call: TRBV11-3; j_call: TRBJ2-7; clone_size: -; d_call: TRBD1; cdr3_aa: CASSSDRNPYEQYF; cdr3_nt: TGTGCCAGCAGCTCGGACAGGAACCCCTACGAGCAGTACTTC
cdr3_length: 15; v_call: TRBV11-2; j_call: TRBJ1-4; clone_size: -; d_call: TRBD1; cdr3_aa: CASSLRQGRHEKLFF; cdr3_nt: TGTGCCAGCAGCCTACGACAGGGTCGTCACGAAAAACTGTTTTTT
cdr3_length: 16; v_call: TRBV5-3; j_call: TRBJ1-2; clone_size: -; d_call: TRBD1; cdr3_aa: CARSQGQGKRNYGYTF; cdr3_nt: TGTGCCAGAAGCCAGGGACAGGGGAAAAGGAACTATGGCTACACCTTC
cdr3_length: 16; v_call: TRBV3-1/TRBV3-2; j_call: TRBJ1-2; clone_size: -; d_call: -; cdr3_aa: CASSQTPETEMYGYTF; cdr3_nt: TGTGCCAGCAGCCAAACTCCGGAGACAGAGATGTATGGCTACACCTTC
cdr3_length: 15; v_call: TRBV24-1; j_call: TRBJ2-6; clone_size: -; d_call: -; cdr3_aa: CATSEGGTGANVLTF; cdr3_nt: TGTGCCACCAGTGAAGGGGGAACTGGGGCCAACGTCCTGACTTTC
cdr3_length: 13; v_call: TRBV19; j_call: TRBJ1-5; clone_size: -; d_call: -; cdr3_aa: CASSMPMTQPQHF; cdr3_nt: TGTGCCAGTAGTATGCCTATGACTCAGCCCCAGCATTTT
cdr3_length: 17; v_call: TRBV4-3; j_call: TRBJ2-3; clone_size: -; d_call: TRBD2; cdr3_aa: CASSAQASGASTDTQYF; cdr3_nt: TGCGCCAGCAGCGCCCAAGCTAGCGGGGCCAGCACAGATACGCAGTATTTT
cdr3_length: 14; v_call: TRBV2; j_call: TRBJ1-5; clone_size: -; d_call: -; cdr3_aa: CASNRQTSNQPQHF; cdr3_nt: TGTGCCAGCAACAGACAGACTAGCAATCAGCCCCAGCATTTT
cdr3_length: 15; v_call: TRBV4-1; j_call: TRBJ2-5; clone_size: -; d_call: -; cdr3_aa: CASSSGTGGWETQYF; cdr3_nt: TGCGCCAGCAGCTCCGGGACTGGCGGCTGGGAGACCCAGTACTTC
cdr3_length: 15; v_call: TRBV5-1; j_call: TRBJ2-1; clone_size: once; d_call: TRBD2; cdr3_aa: CASSPRTSGSYEQFF; cdr3_nt: TGCGCCAGCAGCCCCAGGACTAGCGGGAGTTATGAGCAGTTCTTC
cdr3_length: 16; v_call: TRBV19; j_call: TRBJ1-5; clone_size: -; d_call: -; cdr3_aa: CASSIADIDSNQPQHF; cdr3_nt: TGTGCCAGTAGTATAGCGGACATTGATAGCAATCAGCCCCAGCATTTT
cdr3_length: 17; v_call: TRBV5-8; j_call: TRBJ2-3; clone_size: -; d_call: TRBD1; cdr3_aa: CASSLAIRDRGRDTQYF; cdr3_nt: TGTGCCAGCAGCTTGGCGATTCGGGACAGGGGTCGGGATACGCAGTATTTT
cdr3_length: 15; v_call: TRBV7-2; j_call: TRBJ2-7; clone_size: -; d_call: TRBD2; cdr3_aa: CASSLLGLAPSEQYF; cdr3_nt: TGTGCCAGCAGCTTATTAGGACTAGCGCCTTCCGAGCAGTACTTC
cdr3_length: 16; v_call: TRBV7-9; j_call: TRBJ2-1; clone_size: -; d_call: -; cdr3_aa: CASSLGSFLSYNEQFF; cdr3_nt: TGTGCCAGCAGCTTAGGCTCCTTCCTTTCCTACAATGAGCAGTTCTTC
cdr3_length: 16; v_call: TRBV3-1/TRBV3-2; j_call: TRBJ2-3; clone_size: -; d_call: -; cdr3_aa: CASSHLRGSYTDTQYF; cdr3_nt: TGTGCCAGCAGCCATTTGAGGGGGAGTTACACAGATACGCAGTATTTT
cdr3_length: 13; v_call: TRBV6-5; j_call: TRBJ1-2; clone_size: medium-sized; d_call: -; cdr3_aa: CASSYGGSYGYTF; cdr3_nt: TGTGCCAGCAGTTACGGGGGCAGCTATGGCTACACCTTC
cdr3_length: 13; v_call: TRBV7-3; j_call: TRBJ1-5; clone_size: -; d_call: -; cdr3_aa: CASSPQGGQPQHF; cdr3_nt: TGTGCCAGCAGCCCCCAGGGAGGTCAGCCCCAGCATTTT
cdr3_length: 19; v_call: TRBV11-2; j_call: TRBJ2-1; clone_size: -; d_call: TRBD2; cdr3_aa: CASSLKIGSGRASYNEQFF; cdr3_nt: TGTGCCAGCAGCTTAAAGATTGGTAGCGGGAGGGCCTCCTACAATGAGCAGTTCTTC
cdr3_length: 12; v_call: TRBV5-1; j_call: TRBJ2-1; clone_size: -; d_call: -; cdr3_aa: CASSVSFGEQFF; cdr3_nt: TGCGCCAGCAGCGTTAGTTTCGGTGAGCAGTTCTTC
cdr3_length: 15; v_call: TRBV5-1; j_call: TRBJ1-1; clone_size: -; d_call: TRBD1; cdr3_aa: CASSLDGQGNTEAFF; cdr3_nt: TGCGCCAGCAGCTTGGACGGACAGGGGAACACTGAAGCTTTCTTT
cdr3_length: 15; v_call: TRBV5-5; j_call: TRBJ2-5; clone_size: -; d_call: TRBD1; cdr3_aa: CASSWMDRGEETQYF; cdr3_nt: TGTGCCAGCAGCTGGATGGACAGGGGAGAAGAGACCCAGTACTTC
cdr3_length: 14; v_call: TRBV25-1; j_call: TRBJ2-5; clone_size: -; d_call: -; cdr3_aa: CASSRGQLQETQYF; cdr3_nt: TGTGCCAGCAGCCGAGGACAGCTACAAGAGACCCAGTACTTC
cdr3_length: 15; v_call: TRBV6-5; j_call: TRBJ2-3; clone_size: once; d_call: -; cdr3_aa: CASSYSEGGGDTQYF; cdr3_nt: TGTGCCAGCAGTTACTCGGAGGGGGGAGGAGATACGCAGTATTTT
cdr3_length: 11; v_call: TRBV29-1; j_call: TRBJ2-7; clone_size: -; d_call: TRBD2; cdr3_aa: CSVVTSREQYF; cdr3_nt: TGCAGCGTGGTGACTAGCAGGGAGCAGTACTTC
cdr3_length: 15; v_call: TRBV7-9; j_call: TRBJ2-7; clone_size: -; d_call: -; cdr3_aa: CASSLTVDHSYEQYF; cdr3_nt: TGTGCCAGCAGCTTAACGGTGGACCACTCCTACGAGCAGTACTTC
cdr3_length: 14; v_call: TRBV7-6; j_call: TRBJ2-7; clone_size: -; d_call: -; cdr3_aa: CASSLGRRTYEQYF; cdr3_nt: TGTGCCAGCAGCTTAGGTCGACGCACCTACGAGCAGTACTTC
cdr3_length: 14; v_call: TRBV27; j_call: TRBJ2-3; clone_size: -; d_call: -; cdr3_aa: CASRAGRGTDTQYF; cdr3_nt: TGTGCCAGCAGGGCAGGCCGGGGCACAGATACGCAGTATTTT
cdr3_length: 13; v_call: TRBV6-2/TRBV6-3; j_call: TRBJ1-1; clone_size: once; d_call: -; cdr3_aa: CASSYGGNTEAFF; cdr3_nt: TGTGCCAGCAGTTATGGGGGGAACACTGAAGCTTTCTTT
cdr3_length: 16; v_call: TRBV5-1; j_call: TRBJ1-4; clone_size: -; d_call: TRBD1; cdr3_aa: CASSQGQAGNYEKLFF; cdr3_nt: TGCGCCAGCAGCCAGGGACAGGCTGGGAACTATGAAAAACTGTTTTTT
cdr3_length: 15; v_call: TRBV6-5; j_call: TRBJ1-4; clone_size: -; d_call: -; cdr3_aa: CASSGDRATNEKLFF; cdr3_nt: TGTGCCAGCAGCGGAGACAGAGCAACTAATGAAAAACTGTTTTTT
cdr3_length: 14; v_call: TRBV7-2; j_call: TRBJ1-1; clone_size: -; d_call: -; cdr3_aa: CASSPRGPNTEAFF; cdr3_nt: TGTGCCAGCAGCCCACGAGGTCCGAACACTGAAGCTTTCTTT
cdr3_length: 14; v_call: TRBV18; j_call: TRBJ2-7; clone_size: -; d_call: -; cdr3_aa: CASSPPGTRYEQYF; cdr3_nt: TGTGCCAGCTCACCACCTGGAACAAGGTACGAGCAGTACTTC
cdr3_length: 12; v_call: TRBV7-9; j_call: TRBJ2-7; clone_size: -; d_call: -; cdr3_aa: CASSSATYEQYF; cdr3_nt: TGTGCCAGCAGCTCAGCTACCTACGAGCAGTACTTC
cdr3_length: 15; v_call: TRBV6-4; j_call: TRBJ1-1; clone_size: few; d_call: -; cdr3_aa: CASSEGIRVLTEAFF; cdr3_nt: TGTGCCAGCAGTGAGGGGATAAGAGTACTCACTGAAGCTTTCTTT
cdr3_length: 15; v_call: TRBV6-2/TRBV6-3; j_call: TRBJ1-1; clone_size: -; d_call: -; cdr3_aa: CASSYVWQGTTEAFF; cdr3_nt: TGTGCCAGCAGTTACGTTTGGCAGGGGACCACTGAAGCTTTCTTT
cdr3_length: 15; v_call: TRBV11-2; j_call: TRBJ2-1; clone_size: -; d_call: TRBD2; cdr3_aa: CASSSRWAGGLEQFF; cdr3_nt: TGTGCCAGCAGCTCCCGCTGGGCGGGGGGCTTGGAGCAGTTCTTC
cdr3_length: 14; v_call: TRBV11-1; j_call: TRBJ2-1; clone_size: -; d_call: TRBD2; cdr3_aa: CASSLSPTSDEQFF; cdr3_nt: TGTGCCAGCAGCTTATCTCCGACTAGCGATGAGCAGTTCTTC
cdr3_length: 14; v_call: TRBV19; j_call: TRBJ1-2; clone_size: -; d_call: TRBD1; cdr3_aa: CASSTDRGVNGYTF; cdr3_nt: TGTGCCAGTAGTACGGACAGGGGAGTAAATGGCTACACCTTC
cdr3_length: 15; v_call: TRBV7-8; j_call: TRBJ2-3; clone_size: -; d_call: TRBD1; cdr3_aa: CASSLASQGADTQYF; cdr3_nt: TGTGCCAGCAGCTTAGCGTCACAGGGGGCGGATACGCAGTATTTT
cdr3_length: 15; v_call: TRBV7-9; j_call: TRBJ2-5; clone_size: -; d_call: TRBD2; cdr3_aa: CASSLHLAGVETQYF; cdr3_nt: TGTGCCAGCAGCTTACACCTAGCGGGAGTAGAGACCCAGTACTTC
cdr3_length: 15; v_call: TRBV5-5; j_call: TRBJ1-2; clone_size: -; d_call: TRBD1; cdr3_aa: CASSLAWGQGDGYTF; cdr3_nt: TGTGCCAGCAGCTTGGCCTGGGGACAGGGAGATGGCTACACCTTC
cdr3_length: 14; v_call: TRBV6-5; j_call: TRBJ1-1; clone_size: -; d_call: -; cdr3_aa: CASSPTGRYTEAFF; cdr3_nt: TGTGCCAGCAGTCCAACAGGGCGTTACACTGAAGCTTTCTTT
cdr3_length: 11; v_call: TRBV6-5; j_call: TRBJ2-5; clone_size: -; d_call: -; cdr3_aa: CASSSSVGQYF; cdr3_nt: TGTGCCAGCAGTTCATCGGTGGGCCAGTACTTC
cdr3_length: 14; v_call: TRBV7-2; j_call: TRBJ1-4; clone_size: -; d_call: -; cdr3_aa: CASSLSLTNEKLFF; cdr3_nt: TGTGCCAGCAGCTTGAGTCTGACTAATGAAAAACTGTTTTTT